This T cell receptor (beta chain) was documented in a study of blood T cell repertoires in COVID-19 (dated by TCRdb to 2020 to 2021). The study in broad terms: Collaborator samples came from the United States, Italy and Spain and covered acute and convalescent phases of COVID-19. The prospective study material was composed of cDNA or gDNA derived from T cells, B-cell-depleted T cells, or PBMCs. Deeply sampled blood TCRbeta repertoires from subjects exposed to, actively infected with, or recovered from COVID-19 were included in the dataset. A freely available public database, intended as a resource for researchers studying the immune response to SARS-CoV-2, is where the repertoires were released. Samples were obtained from the ongoing ImmuneRACE study (first 160 participants) and from 1,200 or so subjects provided by 6 global collaborators. A de-identified subject ID, COVID-19 status, age in years and sex were almost always included in the sample metadata. Where HLA class I and class II types were available, the types were taken from metadata supplied by the sample provider, not from assay-based typing. The paper as a whole reports these results and caveats: Clinical and demographic metadata were provided uncurated, with the amount varying by source and participant.

The collaborating institutions used their own protocols to collect whole blood in K2EDTA tubes. For TCRbeta analysis, collaborators shipped samples as frozen whole blood, isolated PBMCs, or DNA extracted from either of those sample types. With regard to this clone: Its antigen remains undetermined. There are no base qualities to consult, and no much larger clone falls within one base.

The immunoSEQ Assay, a bias-controlled multiplex PCR, was used to amplify TCRbeta CDR3 regions from genomic DNA. Per the original workflow: The number of nucleated cells in each sample was estimated from the amplification of reference gene primers within the assay. Sequence reads were collapsed and filtered to measure the absolute abundance of every unique TCRbeta CDR3 rearrangement. Productive Simpson clonality was computed per sample as the square root of Simpson's diversity index over productive rearrangements. The table was pulled from immuneACCESS by TCRdb, which kept in-frame rearrangements only. Such tables lose some clones; where checked, under half of the loss comes from unresolved V genes, and the rest has no known cause. That table gives V, J and clone size, and the DNA gave D and trimming. This sample is represented by about 210,000 clones; 80% of them were singletons. The ten largest clonotypes hold approximately 6.6% of the sample.

The cysteine opens and the phenylalanine closes a CDR3 of 15 amino acids. Only the CDR3 DNA is retained, 45 bases long and in frame from the first base. Compared with germline, V lacks 0 bases and J lacks 5 bases; bases without a gene match: 7. The germline V gene sets CDR1 to LGHNA and CDR2 to YSLEER. The sequenced material came from peripheral blood. The receptor's source is a woman aged 65 to 85 with acute or convalescent COVID-19. The rearranged chain carries TRBV4-3 and TRBJ2-7; 7 bases in the junction line up with TRBD1. The CDR3 here reads CASSQDWGQRNEQYF. The nucleotide sequence reads as follows: TGCGCCAGCAGCCAAGATTGGGGACAGCGAAACGAGCAGTACTTC.